A selection of T cell receptor beta chains follows, all from one sample in a study of monozygotic twins with inflammatory bowel disease. For each CDR3 protein, TCRdb gives one entry from its re-call of the 5' RACE reads, without DNA. The listing contains approximately 140,000 distinct CDR3 sequences. The sequenced sample was blood. These receptors all come from a human donor with ulcerative colitis or Crohn's disease, or a healthy co-twin of an affected twin (not recorded which). Each CDR3 is given with its conserved first and last residue. Each record gives: J gene, V gene, CDR3 length, CDR3 protein.

j_call: TRBJ2-7; v_call: TRBV20-1; cdr3_length: 17; cdr3_aa: CSAKILGGGAYSYEQYF
j_call: TRBJ1-2; v_call: TRBV20-1; cdr3_length: 17; cdr3_aa: CSARGPPGQGVGYGYTF
j_call: TRBJ2-3; v_call: TRBV9; cdr3_length: 15; cdr3_aa: CASSWGGASSDTQYF
j_call: TRBJ2-7; v_call: TRBV14; cdr3_length: 15; cdr3_aa: CASSQLGGRLHEQYF
j_call: TRBJ2-2; v_call: TRBV5-1; cdr3_length: 14; cdr3_aa: CASSWDTTTGELFF
j_call: TRBJ2-5; v_call: TRBV10-3; cdr3_length: 15; cdr3_aa: CAISWTGGGEETQYF
j_call: TRBJ2-3; v_call: TRBV12-3/TRBV12-4; cdr3_length: 11; cdr3_aa: CASSSLYTQYF
j_call: TRBJ1-2; v_call: TRBV24-1; cdr3_length: 14; cdr3_aa: CATSPRQGGYGYTF
j_call: TRBJ1-4; v_call: TRBV7-2; cdr3_length: 16; cdr3_aa: CASSLRSSRSNEKLFF
j_call: TRBJ2-3; v_call: TRBV15; cdr3_length: 15; cdr3_aa: CATTMTSGGPDTQYF
j_call: TRBJ2-7; v_call: TRBV25-1; cdr3_length: 15; cdr3_aa: CASSGRTVSSYEQYF
j_call: TRBJ1-1; v_call: TRBV4-3; cdr3_length: 14; cdr3_aa: CASSRGGINTEAFF
j_call: TRBJ2-7; v_call: TRBV20-1; cdr3_length: 15; cdr3_aa: CSARDRTGFSYEQYF
j_call: TRBJ2-5; v_call: TRBV20-1; cdr3_length: 13; cdr3_aa: CSANGQVQETQYF
j_call: TRBJ2-5; v_call: TRBV27; cdr3_length: 14; cdr3_aa: CASSWGRGLETQYF
j_call: TRBJ2-2; v_call: TRBV20-1; cdr3_length: 15; cdr3_aa: CSARAGGGVSGELFF
j_call: TRBJ2-4; v_call: TRBV7-2; cdr3_length: 14; cdr3_aa: CASSFDPGVDMQYF
j_call: TRBJ1-6; v_call: TRBV30; cdr3_length: 14; cdr3_aa: CAWKQGFGSSPLHF
j_call: TRBJ1-1; v_call: TRBV19; cdr3_length: 15; cdr3_aa: CASLDYRGRFAEAFF
j_call: TRBJ2-2; v_call: TRBV5-1; cdr3_length: 16; cdr3_aa: CASSLDAVVNTGELFF
j_call: TRBJ2-7; v_call: TRBV27; cdr3_length: 16; cdr3_aa: CASSLASPQRGGPQYF
j_call: TRBJ2-3; v_call: TRBV6-2/TRBV6-3; cdr3_length: 14; cdr3_aa: CASSYDGAASTQYF
j_call: TRBJ2-3; v_call: TRBV5-1; cdr3_length: 15; cdr3_aa: CASRPTGPYTDTQYF
j_call: TRBJ1-1; v_call: TRBV5-5; cdr3_length: 14; cdr3_aa: CASSSLTQNTEAFF
j_call: TRBJ2-5; v_call: TRBV30; cdr3_length: 12; cdr3_aa: CAWSVFQETQYF
j_call: TRBJ1-5; v_call: TRBV20-1; cdr3_length: 14; cdr3_aa: CSARRSGLNQPQHF
j_call: TRBJ2-5; v_call: TRBV7-2; cdr3_length: 15; cdr3_aa: CASSFRLAGRETQYF
j_call: TRBJ2-7; v_call: TRBV11-1; cdr3_length: 14; cdr3_aa: CASSDRGLSDEQYF
j_call: TRBJ1-2; v_call: TRBV7-9; cdr3_length: 13; cdr3_aa: CASSLALDMSYTF
j_call: TRBJ2-7; v_call: TRBV12-3/TRBV12-4; cdr3_length: 13; cdr3_aa: CASRRGQVYEQYF
j_call: TRBJ2-2; v_call: TRBV3-1; cdr3_length: 18; cdr3_aa: CASSPNYGGQGRSGELFF
j_call: TRBJ2-2; v_call: TRBV11-3; cdr3_length: 16; cdr3_aa: CASSREGYTNTGELFF
j_call: TRBJ2-3; v_call: TRBV19; cdr3_length: 16; cdr3_aa: CASSIDPSGFTDTQYF
j_call: TRBJ1-2; v_call: TRBV20-1; cdr3_length: 12; cdr3_aa: CSARDLNYGYTF
j_call: TRBJ2-1; v_call: TRBV7-2; cdr3_length: 15; cdr3_aa: CASSLAGVSYNEQFF
j_call: TRBJ2-2; v_call: TRBV5-4; cdr3_length: 14; cdr3_aa: CASSLVGEAGELFF
j_call: TRBJ1-6; v_call: TRBV7-8; cdr3_length: 15; cdr3_aa: CASSTRDREGSPLHF
j_call: TRBJ2-3; v_call: TRBV7-9; cdr3_length: 16; cdr3_aa: CASSLPRGEYTDTQYF
j_call: TRBJ2-3; v_call: TRBV20-1; cdr3_length: 15; cdr3_aa: CSASGRGQGTDTQYF
j_call: TRBJ2-7; v_call: TRBV4-1; cdr3_length: 20; cdr3_aa: CASSSNPTNRDRVGLYEQYF
j_call: TRBJ2-3; v_call: TRBV12-3/TRBV12-4; cdr3_length: 14; cdr3_aa: CASSLTSGVVTQYF
j_call: TRBJ2-7; v_call: TRBV27; cdr3_length: 14; cdr3_aa: CASSLRRNSYEQYF
j_call: TRBJ2-3; v_call: TRBV4-3; cdr3_length: 18; cdr3_aa: CASSQTSLRGQRTDTQYF
j_call: TRBJ2-4; v_call: TRBV7-7; cdr3_length: 13; cdr3_aa: CASSLAAGGIQYF
j_call: TRBJ1-2; v_call: TRBV5-1; cdr3_length: 15; cdr3_aa: CASKSQMEGPYGYTF
j_call: TRBJ1-3; v_call: TRBV5-4; cdr3_length: 15; cdr3_aa: CASSLGRKGGNTIYF
j_call: TRBJ2-3; v_call: TRBV5-1; cdr3_length: 19; cdr3_aa: CAGSSTGTSGGVGTDTQYF